Sequencing of this TCR beta chain was carried out in a study of shared clonotypes between healthy human individuals (dated by TCRdb to 2018 to 2020). In terms of the full investigation: A couple of women and three men aged 18 to 49 years were included in the cohort. To estimate repertoire size and how much clonotype sharing occurs between individuals, the study deeply sequenced the blood TCR repertoires of 5 or 6 healthy adults. Libraries were prepared and TCR repertoires were sequenced by different laboratories using diverse techniques, in order to increase sequencing depth and limit assay-specific biases. For each donor, CD4 naive and CD4 memory were each run on three plates, CD8 naive on two plates, and CD8 memory on one plate. Per donor, leukapheresis produced somewhere between about 0.9 and 9 billion PBMCs. Study-level results and caveats: Pairwise subsampling indicated that sequencing depth was expected to affect the degree of clonotype sharing among donors. Sampling was limited to blood, and TCR repertoires in tissue likely differ from TCR repertoires in blood. Because the study included only a small number of donors, the genetic and exposure-history diversity represented was limited. Sharing across four donors was observed for about 5% of naive CD4, over 3% of naive CD8, 2% to 2.5% of memory CD4, and 0.4% of memory CD8 clonotypes. Estimated clonotype richness was generally larger for naive than for memory subsets. Rarefaction of sorted-subset datasets indicated incomplete sequencing despite the large sequencing depth. Clonotypes shared by all four sorted-subset donors showed higher generation probabilities than non-shared clonotypes.

CDR1 and CDR2, looked up from the germline V gene, are MDHEN and SYDVKM. V is cut back by 7 bases and J by 5 bases, with 10 bases in the junction unmatched. From the cysteine up to the phenylalanine, the CDR3 has a length of 15 residues. Of the read, only the CDR3 DNA is kept; its 45 bases are in frame from base 1. This clone was detected only once. Its antigen target is currently unknown. No clone much larger than this one lies a single base away; base qualities are absent. Using the deep immunoSEQ assay, TCR CDR3 regions were amplified from genomic DNA by multiplex PCR. Genomic DNA extracted from each cell subset was distributed evenly over all wells of several immunoSEQ 96-well plates, and each plate served as one replicate. For sorted subsets, about 0.2 ug genomic DNA, equal to 30,000 or so T cell genomes, was loaded into each replicate PCR. The purified libraries were quantified using a Qubit 3.0 fluorometer, sized with a Bioanalyzer 2100, and then quantified again using the KAPA Library Quantification kit. Every immunoSEQ 96-well plate was sequenced on a separate single-read 150-cycle Illumina NextSeq 550 flow cell. As for how the authors treated the data: The immunoSEQ output contained only junctional sequences without quality scores, so filtering could not match that applied to full-length reads. To assign V/J genes and CDR3, sequences were annotated using PyIR, a Python wrapper for IgBLAST v1.9, with IMGT germline references. Reads were removed for weak V/J assignments (E-value above 1e-6), missing CDR3, stop codons, out-of-frame junctions, or ambiguous translated residues. V3J clonotypes were defined as sequences sharing the same inferred V gene, J gene, and CDR3 amino acid sequence. Percentage overlap between repertoires was calculated by dividing the number of shared unique clonotypes by the size of the smaller repertoire. RTK rarefaction, the Chao1 estimator, and Recon v2.1 estimates of unobserved clonotypes were used to assess repertoire richness. OLGA was used to compute generation probabilities for all TCRbeta clonotypes that the gDNA method yielded from a handful of donors. TCRdb's version of the immuneACCESS table is confined to in-frame rearrangements and falls short of the full clone set. An unresolved V gene accounts for under half of the shortfall where checked; the remainder is of unknown origin. D and trimming were read from the DNA, whereas the V and J calls and clone size are those reported in that table. The sample has approximately 620,000 clones on record, 95% to 98% of them singletons. The biggest ten clones account for 0.057% of the sample.

The donors were healthy, HIV-negative adults who had no recently reported acute infections or vaccinations. Every donor was a Caucasian adult living in Nashville, Tennessee, USA. CD4+ T cells were enriched by magnetic negative selection; naive cells were then positively selected on CD45RA, and the negative fraction formed the memory subset. Blood was collected by leukapheresis, and PBMCs were isolated by Ficoll-Histopaque density gradient centrifugation and then cryopreserved in liquid nitrogen vapor phase. Analytical flow cytometry was used to check the purity and quantity of every magnetically sorted T cell population. Genomic DNA was isolated from each sorted fraction and quantified by UV absorbance on a Nanodrop 2000c.

This sequence was found in a woman in her 30s in good health. Sequenced: naive CD4+ T cells sorted from blood. The meaning of the sample's cell subset or site label: CD45RA+ positively selected. Rearrangement joined TRBV28 to TRBJ1-4; the junction holds 7 bases that match TRBD1. The CDR3 reads as follows: CASTISGTANEKLFF. The sequenced DNA: TGTGCCAGCACCATCTCCGGGACAGCGAATGAAAAACTGTTTTTT. Outside the CDR3, residues come from the reference TRBV28 and TRBJ1-4 proteins, so the full variable domain is: DVKVTQSSRYLVKRTGEKVFLECVQDMDHENMFWYRQDPGLGLRLIYFSYDVKMKEKGDIPEGYSVSREKKERFSLILESASTNQTSMYLCASTISGTANEKLFFGSGTQLSVL.